This T cell receptor (beta chain) was sequenced in a study of beta chain bispecific antibodies for T cell cancers. About the study: HPB-ALL carried surface TRBV5-5, while Jurkat carried TRBV12-3.

Ten or more counts support this clonotype. Its cognate antigen is unknown. Blood mononuclear cells were expanded for two to three days using either OKT3 anti-CD3 antibody or CD3/CD28 beads. This sample: Jurkat plus normal T cells with anti-TRBV12 bispecific. IL-2 (100 IU/ml) and IL-7 (5 ng/ml) supported the T cell cultures. Findings and caveats of the study: An anti-TRBV5-5 antibody cross-reacts with the highly similar TRBV5-6. The leukemia cells, rather than normal T cells, gave most of the targeted TRBV signal. After anti-TRBV12 rather than anti-CD19 exposure, TRBV12-3 made up about 99% less of total TRBV signal.

Via MiXCR, TCRdb re-called the 5' RACE reads, giving one row per CDR3 protein. The sample shows about 20,000 distinct CDR3 sequences, approximately 2.2% of them seen only once. The CDR3 spans 15 residues. The V gene's germline CDR1 is SGHDT and CDR2 YYEEEE. Trimming took 1 base from V and 1 from J, leaving 8 bases between them. This sequence joins TRBV5-6 and TRBJ2-2, with a possible D match to TRBD2 (6 bases). The TCR originated in a human donor in good health. Some clones in this sample may be carry-over from other donors' samples. This specimen consisted of healthy donor T cells cultured with leukemia cells, obtained from a culture containing a bispecific antibody targeting TCR Vbeta12. CDR3 residues: CASSLWGLNTGELFF. CDR3 coding DNA: TGTGCCAGCAGCTTGTGGGGACTGAACACCGGGGAGCTGTTTTTT.